This T cell receptor beta chain was sequenced in a study of molecular identifiers for immune sequencing clone quantification. The germline CDR1 and CDR2 sequences are MGHRA and YSYEKL. V gave up 0 bases and J gave up 2 bases, with 18 bases separating them. The CDR3 covers 18 residues. At least ten counts were recorded for this clonotype. Its antigen remains unknown. The study, taken as a whole, reports: A single cell's spiked Jurkat TCR RNA was reportedly detectable among 950,000 to 1,000,000 naive cells.

TCRdb independently ran MiXCR on the PCR reads; one entry per CDR3 protein. The sample lists a few hundred thousand distinct CDR3 sequences, about 20% occurring once. V is TRBV4-1 and J is TRBJ2-3; a weak D match, TRBD2 (5 bases). The receptor was derived from a human donor in good health. Some libraries in this study had Jurkat cell RNA spiked in. The sample was naive CD8+ T cells from blood, with Jurkat cell RNA spiked in. Regarding subset: FACS-sorted CD8+CD4-CCR7+CD45RA+ naive T cells. This CDR3 is CASSQDGSSPYVTDTQYF. The CDR3 DNA reads as TGCGCCAGCAGCCAAGATGGGTCTAGCCCCTACGTCACAGATACGCAGTATTTT.